Given below is one TCR beta chain in context. Its target is unknown. This record belongs to a study of naive and memory T cell subsets. CDR1 is SGHDN, CDR2 FVKESK, per germline. The CDR3 sequence is 13 residues long. Trimming pared 5 bases from V and 7 bases from J, leaving 9 bases between. From the second PCR step, alpha and beta chains were amplified apart. The beta constant-region primer was an equimolar mix of two oligonucleotides covering TRBC1 and TRBC2. Four rounds of PCR amplified the ligated cDNA using nested alpha and beta constant-region primers plus SP2. TCRdb re-called the UMI-ligation and nested PCR reads with MiXCR, one entry per CDR3 protein. The repertoire holds roughly 140,000 distinct CDR3 sequences, with over 15% as singletons. General study findings and limits: Each distinct alpha or beta sequence counts as one clonotype. Especially in CD8 cells, naive repertoires contained a few larger clonotypes, possibly CD45RA-re-expressing memory cells.

J is TRBJ1-6 and V is TRBV14; D gene unclear. The sequencing sample was made of naive CD4+ T cells from blood. This receptor was identified in a human donor in good health. CDR3 in DNA: TGTGCCAGCAGCAGGGATCACAATTCACCCCTCCACTTT. The encoded protein is CASSRDHNSPLHF.